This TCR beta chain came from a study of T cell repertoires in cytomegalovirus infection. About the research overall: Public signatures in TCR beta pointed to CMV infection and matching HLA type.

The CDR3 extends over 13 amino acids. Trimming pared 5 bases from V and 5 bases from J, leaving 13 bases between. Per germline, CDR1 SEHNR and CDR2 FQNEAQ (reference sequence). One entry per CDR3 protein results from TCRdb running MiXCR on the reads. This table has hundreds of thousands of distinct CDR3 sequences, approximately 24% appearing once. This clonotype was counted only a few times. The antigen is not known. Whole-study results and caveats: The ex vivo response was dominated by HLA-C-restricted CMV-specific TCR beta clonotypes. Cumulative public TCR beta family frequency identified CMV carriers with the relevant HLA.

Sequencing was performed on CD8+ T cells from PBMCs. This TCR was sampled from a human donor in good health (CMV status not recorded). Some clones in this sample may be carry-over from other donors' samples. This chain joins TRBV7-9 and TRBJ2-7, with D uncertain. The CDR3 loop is CASSPPGFNEQYV. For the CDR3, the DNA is TGTGCCAGCAGCCCCCCCGGTTTTAACGAGCAGTACGTC.